These 3 T cell receptor beta chains share one sample of origin, sequenced in a study of T cell responses to AZD1222 COVID-19 vaccine (dated by TCRdb to the early 2020s). The method was the immunoSEQ multiplex PCR assay. Here the immuneACCESS table is served through TCRdb, limited to in-frame sequences with V and J called. Missing clones are a known gap in these copies; in checked studies unresolved V genes cover under half, and the rest lacks a known reason. The table for this sample lists tens of thousands of clones; roughly 89% of them were counted only once. The ten largest clones add up to over 2% of the sample. Explained via the paper, the time point label denotes: baseline before first vaccination. The starting material was peripheral blood, obtained on day 0 of AZD1222 vaccination. The receptors derive from an adult in good health.

This clone appeared a single time. The chain carries TRBV2 and TRBJ1-4; TRBD1 aligns across 7 bases. Germline lookup yields CDR1 SNHLY and CDR2 FYNNEI. The CDR3 covers 14 residues. V dropped 7 bases and J dropped 2; count of bases not matched to a gene: 4. This CDR3 is CASNRQGTNEKLFF. Here the CDR3 DNA reads TGTGCCAGCAACAGACAGGGCACTAATGAAAAACTGTTTTTT.

The chain combines TRBV11-1 with TRBJ2-5, with no clear D. The CDR3 length is 12 residues. The V and J ends lost 2 bases and 3 bases respectively, with 4 bases between them. CDR1 and CDR2 (germline): SGHAT, FQDESV (reference sequence). CDR3 nucleotide sequence: TGTGCCAGCAGCTTACAGGAAGAGACCCAGTACTTC. Translation: CASSLQEETQYF.

This chain connects TRBV7-3 to TRBJ2-3; D may be TRBD2 (6 bases). The V gene lost 3 bases and the J gene lost 8 bases, with 15 bases spanning the gap. The germline V gene encodes CDR1 SGHTA and CDR2 FQGTGA. This CDR3 has 14 residues. This chain's CDR3 is CASSFLSVGGTQYF. The CDR3 nucleotides are TGTGCCAGCAGCTTCCTCTCCGTGGGGGGTACGCAGTATTTT.